This TCR beta chain was obtained from a study of siplizumab effects on memory and regulatory T cells. Overall study findings and caveats: Siplizumab produced a significant reduction in alloreactive sequences that were traceable to unstimulated CD4+ memory cells. Proliferating clones, CD4+ or CD8+, lacked an assignable naive or memory phenotype in roughly 80-97% of cases. Siplizumab gave mappable alloreactive CD4+ clones an average Treg-derived fraction of less than 75%, against roughly 30% in controls.

This clone was counted a few times. Its antigen is undetermined. CDR1 and CDR2 from the germline V gene are WNHNN and SYGVQD (reference sequence). The CDR3 consists of 15 residues. The V end was cut by 11 bases, the J end by 0 bases, with 14 bases between. Clones were read by immunoSEQ multiplex PCR, and TCRdb kept only the in-frame ones, dropping some. The sample consists of about 110,000 clones, roughly 89% of them appearing once. The clonotype originates from a human donor in good health. The chain joins TRBV10-1 to TRBJ1-6, with D unclear. The sample comprised CD4+ T cells sorted from blood. The CDR3 is CAPRTPSSYNSPLHF. Here the CDR3 DNA reads TGCGCCCCACGTACTCCGAGCTCCTATAATTCACCCCTCCACTTT.